The 17 T cell receptor beta chains below come from one sample, sequenced in a study of CD8 T cells in ankylosing spondylitis. The study's findings and limits: A motif in TCR beta, a set of seven to nine highly homologous variants, appeared characteristic of ankylosing spondylitis blood.

Their antigen targets remain unknown. TCRdb reanalysed the 5' RACE reads using MiXCR and keeps one entry per CDR3 protein. Of about 700,000 distinct CDR3 sequences listed, roughly 19% are singletons. The sequenced material came from blood, either unsorted or a sorted T cell fraction (not recorded which). Receptors were obtained from a male donor with ankylosing spondylitis.

The chain recombines TRBV29-1 with TRBJ2-2, with D possibly being TRBD2 (6 bases). The CDR3 runs to 14 residues. Trimming took off 4 bases at V and 2 bases at J, with 11 bases between the two ends. Germline V gene lookup returns CDR1 SQVTM and CDR2 ANQGSEA. The CDR3 loop is CSVGASDNTGELFF. In DNA form, the CDR3 reads TGCAGCGTTGGGGCTAGCGATAACACCGGGGAGCTGTTTTTT.

Note on this clonotype: A much larger clone differs by one base, so this may be a read error. The CDR3 reads CASNRDRSSYEQYF. The CDR3, as DNA: TGTGCCAGCAACCGGGACAGGAGCTCCTACGAGCAGTACTTC. This sequence joins TRBV7-2 and TRBJ2-7; 8 nucleotides align to TRBD1. The length of the CDR3 is 14 residues. CDR1 and CDR2 from the germline V gene are SGHTA and FQGNSA. Trimming at V came to 7 bases and at J to 0 bases, leaving 5 bases not matched to a gene. Combining the CDR3 with reference TRBV7-2 and TRBJ2-7 gives the whole variable domain GAGVSQSPSNKVTEKGKDVELRCDPISGHTALYWYRQSLGQGLEFLIYFQGNSAPDKSGLPSDRFSAERTGGSVSTLTIQRTQQEDSAVYLCASNRDRSSYEQYFGPGTRLTVT.

The V call is TRBV28, the J call TRBJ1-2; D remains unclear. The V gene lost 4 bases and the J gene lost 6 bases, with 15 bases spanning the gap. From germline, CDR1 is MDHEN and CDR2 SYDVKM. The CDR3 runs 14 residues. The CDR3 protein is CASSSPTDTDGYTF. The DNA of the CDR3 is TGTGCCAGCAGTTCCCCCACTGACACTGATGGCTACACCTTC.

The chain links TRBV29-1 to TRBJ1-1, with 7 bases lining up with TRBD1. CDR3 length: 15 amino acids. The junction had 16 bases not matched to a gene; V was cut back by 5 bases and J by 7 bases. The germline V gene encodes CDR1 SQVTM and CDR2 ANQGSEA. The chain's CDR3 is CSVIPLRGGADEAFF. CDR3 sequence (DNA): TGCAGCGTTATCCCGCTCAGAGGGGGCGCGGATGAAGCTTTCTTT. Together with reference TRBV29-1 and TRBJ1-1, the CDR3 gives the full variable domain: SAVISQKPSRDICQRGTSLTIQCQVDSQVTMMFWYRQQPGQSLTLIATANQGSEATYESGFVIDKFPISRPNLTFSTLTVSNMSPEDSSIYLCSVIPLRGGADEAFFGQGTRLTVV.

This clonotype showed up just a few times. The CDR3, as DNA: TGTGCCAGCAGTCGACAGGGTAGCAGGAATCAGCCCCAGCATTTT. Translation gives CASSRQGSRNQPQHF. The V and J genes are TRBV6-2 or TRBV6-3 and TRBJ1-5; the match to TRBD1 covers 7 bases. Trimming removed 5 bases from V and 4 bases from J; junction bases left unmatched: 8. Germline-derived CDR1 and CDR2 are MNHEY and SVGEGT. CDR3 length equals 15 residues.

There are a few counts of this clonotype. The chain recombines TRBV5-1 with TRBJ2-2; D remains unclear. This CDR3 comprises 14 residues. Germline CDR1 is SGHRS and CDR2 is YFSETQ. V was pared by 0 bases and J by 3 bases, with 6 bases between. As DNA, the CDR3 is TGCGCCAGCAGCTTGGATATTGACACCGGGGAGCTGTTTTTT. Protein sequence: CASSLDIDTGELFF.

V usage is TRBV2 and J usage is TRBJ2-1; 10 nucleotides agree with TRBD1. Germline CDR1 reads SNHLY; CDR2 reads FYNNEI. The ends lost 6 bases at V and 9 bases at J; junction bases unmatched: 8. The CDR3 spans 14 residues. The CDR3 DNA reads TGTGCCAGCAGCCCGGGACAGGGGCTGGGTGAGCAGTTCTTC. It is translated as CASSPGQGLGEQFF.

The chain couples TRBV15 to TRBJ1-4; 12 bases are a match to TRBD1. CDR1 and CDR2 (germline): LNHNV, YYDKDF (reference sequence). Trimming removed 1 base from V and 8 bases from J; junction bases left unmatched: 8. The CDR3 is made up of 17 amino acids. The DNA of the CDR3 is TGTGCCACCAGCAGAGCCGGGACAGGGGGCGCGGAGGAAAAACTGTTTTTT. Residues: CATSRAGTGGAEEKLFF. Variable domain in full (rest from reference TRBV15 and TRBJ1-4): DAMVIQNPRYQVTQFGKPVTLSCSQTLNHNVMYWYQQKSSQAPKLLFHYYDKDFNNEADTPDNFQSRRPNTSFCFLDIRSPGLGDTAMYLCATSRAGTGGAEEKLFFGSGTQLSVL.

This clonotype was observed a handful of times. The CDR3 DNA sequence: TGTGCCAGCAGCTTACATGGCGAAAAAGAGACCCAGTACTTC. It encodes CASSLHGEKETQYF. V and J are TRBV7-8 and TRBJ2-5; D is unresolved. The germline V and J ends were trimmed by 2 bases and 3 bases, with 10 bases remaining between them. The CDR3 has 14 residues. CDR1 and CDR2 (germline): SGHVS, FQNEAQ.

The CDR3 region is CASRDVDGKRTEAFF. The CDR3 DNA reads as TGTGCCAGCAGGGACGTGGACGGGAAGAGGACTGAAGCTTTCTTT. The chain joins TRBV28 to TRBJ1-1; no firm D call. Germline loops: CDR1 MDHEN, CDR2 SYDVKM. The CDR3 spans 15 residues. Between the trimmed V and J ends, which lost 6 bases and 5 bases, there was a span of 19 bases. The whole variable domain, remainder taken from reference TRBV28 and TRBJ1-1, is DVKVTQSSRYLVKRTGEKVFLECVQDMDHENMFWYRQDPGLGLRLIYFSYDVKMKEKGDIPEGYSVSREKKERFSLILESASTNQTSMYLCASRDVDGKRTEAFFGQGTRLTVV.

V is TRBV18 and J is TRBJ1-5; possibly TRBD1 for D (5 bases). Trimming left V 3 bases short and J 0 bases short, with 12 bases between. The CDR3 loop spans 16 amino acids. The germline CDR1 and CDR2 sequences are KGHSH and LQKENI. DNA of the CDR3: TGTGCCAGCTCACCTGGTGGGGGATTTAGCAATCAGCCCCAGCATTTT. Encoded protein: CASSPGGGFSNQPQHF.

This clonotype showed up just a few times. J is TRBJ1-4 and V is TRBV4-2, with 10 bases aligning to TRBD1. The ends lost 3 bases at V and 8 bases at J; junction bases unmatched: 12. From germline, CDR1 is LGHNA and CDR2 YNFKEQ. This CDR3 spans 17 amino acids. The CDR3 reads CASSHDGPGQGKEKLFF. CDR3 coding DNA: TGTGCCAGCAGCCACGATGGCCCGGGACAGGGGAAAGAAAAACTGTTTTTT.

Only a few counts were recorded for this clonotype. The junction shows a germline mismatch at one end, possibly a read error. The genes are TRBV5-1 and TRBJ2-7; the D is unclear. The CDR3 totals 12 residues. Germline assignment: CDR1 SGHRS and CDR2 YFSETQ. CDR3 protein: CASSSASYEQYF. The DNA for the CDR3 is TGTGCCAGCAGCTCTGCGTCCTACGAGCAGTACTTC.

This clonotype was seen many times. This rearrangement joins TRBV20-1 to TRBJ1-4; 8 nucleotides align to TRBD1. Germline loops: CDR1 DFQATT, CDR2 SNEGSKA (reference sequence). Losses at the gene ends were 3 bases for V and 6 bases for J; bases not matched to a gene: 6. The CDR3 totals 14 residues. This CDR3 is CSARETGVDEKLFF. As DNA, the CDR3 is TGCAGTGCTAGGGAGACAGGGGTGGATGAAAAACTGTTTTTT.

This chain joins TRBV4-3 and TRBJ2-5, with TRBD2 matching 12 bases. Looked up from germline, CDR1 is LGHNA and CDR2 is YSLEER. This CDR3 has 18 residues. The J segment lost 6 bases and the V segment lost 4 bases, leaving 15 bases of the junction unmatched. Here the CDR3 reads CASSLNAWASGRAKTQYF. The CDR3 DNA reads TGCGCCAGCAGCCTTAATGCCTGGGCTAGCGGGAGGGCAAAGACCCAGTACTTC.

This clonotype was seen only a few times. The chain employs TRBV4-3 and TRBJ2-1, with TRBD1 as a possible D gene (6 bases). The V gene's germline CDR1 is LGHNA and CDR2 YSLEER. V lost 3 bases and J lost 2, with 14 bases in between. The CDR3 runs 16 residues. The CDR3 sequence is CASSHITDSPYNEQFF. The DNA for the CDR3 is TGCGCCAGCAGCCACATAACGGACAGCCCCTACAATGAGCAGTTCTTC.

This clonotype has a handful of counts. The chain links TRBV20-1 to TRBJ2-7; 8 bases map to TRBD1. The germline V gene encodes CDR1 DFQATT and CDR2 SNEGSKA (reference sequence). V lost 4 bases and J lost 2; bases outside the gene matches: 4. The CDR3 sequence is 13 residues long. The CDR3 nucleotides are TGCAGTGCTACTATCAGGGGGCCCTACGAGCAGTACTTC. Amino acids: CSATIRGPYEQYF.